These T cell receptor beta chains were read from a single sample in a study of blood T cell repertoires in COVID-19. TCRdb keeps only in-frame clones here, not all; method: immunoSEQ multiplex PCR. The table lists hundreds of thousands of clones, around 87% of them singletons. Sequencing input: peripheral blood. The receptor set was obtained from a human donor in a cohort sampled during active COVID-19. Both conserved end residues are part of each CDR3. A D gene is named only where the DNA matches it firmly. The listing skips clone size in some rows; elsewhere it reads once, few, many or a size class.

once | TRBD1 | 15 | TRBJ2-1 | TRBV5-1 | CASSPRTGGYNEQFF | TGCGCCAGCAGCCCTAGGACAGGGGGCTACAATGAGCAGTTCTTC
. | . | 14 | TRBJ1-1 | TRBV3-1/TRBV3-2 | CASSQDAVNTEAFF | TGTGCCAGCAGCCAAGATGCAGTGAACACTGAAGCTTTCTTT
few | TRBD1 | 17 | TRBJ2-7 | TRBV3-1/TRBV3-2 | CASSHLTGTGTSYEQYF | TGTGCCAGCAGCCACCTGACAGGGACAGGGACCTCCTACGAGCAGTACTTC
. | . | 16 | TRBJ2-5 | TRBV5-1 | CASSPAGTLSLKTQYF | TGCGCCAGCAGCCCCGCCGGGACTCTATCGTTAAAGACCCAGTACTTC
few | . | 15 | TRBJ2-1 | TRBV6-1 | CASSEGAGDNWEQFF | TGTGCCAGCAGTGAAGGGGCGGGGGACAACTGGGAGCAGTTCTTC
. | TRBD1 | 14 | TRBJ1-4 | TRBV30 | CAWDRGMANEKLFF | TGTGCCTGGGACAGGGGGATGGCTAATGAAAAACTGTTTTTT
. | TRBD1 | 14 | TRBJ2-7 | TRBV28 | CASTLTTGGWEQYF | TGTGCCAGCACCCTTACGACAGGGGGCTGGGAGCAGTACTTC
. | TRBD1 | 14 | TRBJ1-3 | TRBV30 | CAWSVRQGQDTIYF | TGTGCCTGGAGTGTCCGACAGGGACAGGACACCATATATTTT
. | . | 14 | TRBJ1-5 | TRBV6-5 | CASSYASTGQAQHF | TGTGCCAGCAGTTACGCAAGTACAGGGCAGGCCCAGCATTTT
. | . | 14 | TRBJ2-3 | TRBV10-3 | CAISEGRGTDTQYF | TGTGCCATCAGTGAGGGCAGGGGCACAGATACGCAGTATTTT
. | TRBD1 | 16 | TRBJ1-1 | TRBV6-1 | CASSERGGTGNTEAFF | TGTGCCAGCAGTGAAAGGGGAGGGACAGGGAACACTGAAGCTTTCTTT
. | TRBD1 | 15 | TRBJ1-2 | TRBV6-2/TRBV6-3 | CASSYSMTGTGGYTF | TGTGCCAGCAGTTACTCGATGACAGGGACGGGTGGCTACACCTTC
. | TRBD2 | 21 | TRBJ2-1 | TRBV28 | CASSFDLTGTSGRSTYNEQFF | TGTGCCAGCAGTTTTGATCTAACCGGGACTAGCGGGAGATCGACCTACAATGAGCAGTTCTTC
. | TRBD2 | 14 | TRBJ2-7 | TRBV18 | CASSGEVAGTEQYF | TGTGCCAGCTCGGGGGAGGTAGCGGGAACCGAGCAGTACTTC
. | TRBD2 | 14 | TRBJ2-2 | TRBV19 | CASSTGGDTGELFF | TGTGCCAGTAGTACGGGAGGGGACACCGGGGAGCTGTTTTTT
. | . | 14 | TRBJ1-6 | TRBV2 | CASSITTGYSPLHF | TGTGCCAGCAGTATTACGACGGGATATTCACCCCTCCACTTT
. | TRBD2 | 16 | TRBJ2-2 | TRBV9 | CASSVGVGRVTGELFF | TGTGCCAGCAGCGTAGGGGTGGGGAGGGTAACCGGGGAGCTGTTTTTT
. | TRBD2 | 14 | TRBJ2-1 | TRBV29-1 | CSVELAGGPYEQFF | TGCAGCGTTGAACTAGCGGGGGGGCCCTATGAGCAGTTCTTC
few | . | 12 | TRBJ1-4 | TRBV30 | CAWSRVGEKLFF | TGTGCCTGGAGCCGGGTCGGTGAAAAACTGTTTTTT
. | TRBD2 | 15 | TRBJ2-2 | TRBV7-2 | CASRPSGRWAGELFF | TGTGCCAGCAGACCTAGCGGGAGGTGGGCCGGGGAGCTGTTTTTT
. | TRBD1 | 15 | TRBJ1-1 | TRBV30 | CAWSVSAPRGLGAFF | TGTGCCTGGAGTGTGAGTGCCCCCAGGGGGCTGGGAGCTTTCTTT
. | TRBD2 | 16 | TRBJ2-1 | TRBV7-2 | CASSLDPARGNNEQFF | TGTGCCAGCAGCTTAGACCCCGCGCGGGGGAACAATGAGCAGTTCTTC
. | TRBD1 | 20 | TRBJ1-2 | TRBV13 | CASSLVGTGRRRSSNYGYTF | TGTGCCAGCAGCTTAGTAGGGACAGGCCGACGACGGTCTTCTAACTATGGCTACACCTTC
. | . | 15 | TRBJ1-5 | TRBV30 | CAWSVGELNNQPQHF | TGTGCCTGGAGTGTAGGCGAACTAAATAATCAGCCCCAGCATTTT
. | TRBD1 | 13 | TRBJ2-7 | TRBV5-8 | CASSFQGAYEQYF | TGTGCCAGCAGCTTCCAGGGGGCCTACGAGCAGTACTTC
. | . | 12 | TRBJ1-1 | TRBV11-3 | CASSAGGTEAFF | TGTGCCAGCAGCGCCGGGGGGACTGAAGCTTTCTTT
few | . | 12 | TRBJ2-1 | TRBV12-3/TRBV12-4 | CASSFSRGEQFF | TGTGCCAGCAGTTTCAGTAGGGGTGAGCAGTTCTTC
. | . | 14 | TRBJ2-3 | TRBV6-6 | CASSYGRSTDTQYF | TGTGCCAGCAGTTACGGCCGAAGCACAGATACGCAGTATTTT
. | . | 12 | TRBJ1-1 | TRBV19 | CASTYRNTEAFF | TGTGCCAGTACGTATCGGAACACTGAAGCTTTCTTT
. | TRBD1 | 15 | TRBJ2-2 | TRBV5-5 | CASSLTDRAGGELFF | TGTGCCAGCAGCTTGACCGACAGGGCGGGCGGGGAGCTGTTTTTT
. | . | 12 | TRBJ1-1 | TRBV29-1 | CSVEGTDTEAFF | TGCAGCGTTGAAGGAACAGACACTGAAGCTTTCTTT